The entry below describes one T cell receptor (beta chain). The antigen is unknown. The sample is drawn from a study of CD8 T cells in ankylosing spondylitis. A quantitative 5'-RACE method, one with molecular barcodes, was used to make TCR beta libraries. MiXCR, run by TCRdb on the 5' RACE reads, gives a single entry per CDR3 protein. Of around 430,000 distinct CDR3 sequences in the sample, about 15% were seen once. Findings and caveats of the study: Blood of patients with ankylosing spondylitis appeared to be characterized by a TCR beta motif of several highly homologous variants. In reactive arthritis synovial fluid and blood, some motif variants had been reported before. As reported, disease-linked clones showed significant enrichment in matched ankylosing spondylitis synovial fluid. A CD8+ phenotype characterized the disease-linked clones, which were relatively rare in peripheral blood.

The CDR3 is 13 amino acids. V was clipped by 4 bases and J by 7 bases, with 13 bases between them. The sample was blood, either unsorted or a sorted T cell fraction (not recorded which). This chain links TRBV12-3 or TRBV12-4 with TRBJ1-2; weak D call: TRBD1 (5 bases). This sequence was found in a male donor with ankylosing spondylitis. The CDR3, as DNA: TGTGCCAGCAGTTCCGGGCCGGGGGGTGGCTACACCTTC. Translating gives CASSSGPGGGYTF.